A selection of T cell receptor beta chains follows, all from one sample in a study of OX40 agonist ivuxolimab in advanced cancers. Profiling relied on immunoSEQ multiplex PCR, and the TCRdb table lists in-frame clones only, not all of them. The sample records over 65,000 clones, roughly 93% being singletons. The sequences come from CD4+ or CD8+ T cells sorted from blood, collected in a trial of the OX40 agonist ivuxolimab. The receptors shown here come from an adult with an advanced solid tumor such as melanoma, head and neck, liver or kidney cancer. The conserved cysteine and the conserved F or W are not part of the CDR3 here. Where a row states a size, it is once, few, many or the class of an expanded clone; other rows omit it.

V | size | CDR3
TRBV5-1 | . | ASSLDSREAF
TRBV11-2 | . | ASSLGVGGRTEAF
TRBV29-1 | . | SVGSIGGDQPQH
TRBV7-2 | . | ASSSGTVPYEQY
TRBV5-1 | . | ASSGGQNYNEQF
TRBV7-2 | . | ASSLVAMNTEAF
TRBV27 | . | ASSVDSNTDTQY
TRBV27 | . | ASSPTGTGLRSQH
TRBV19 | . | ASRSGAGDTGELF
TRBV18 | . | ASSPPAGGQPQH
TRBV6-6 | . | ASSYSPGISYEQY
TRBV7-7 | . | ASSPGLGPNEQF
TRBV4-2 | . | ASSQERAGTTATNEKLF
TRBV5-4 | . | ASSPQGWSYEQY
TRBV6-6 | . | ASSRTSGSFEQY
TRBV6-1 | . | ASSGLASITDTQY
TRBV11-2 | . | ASSLVSGTEAF
TRBV27 | few | ASSLTGANVLT
TRBV2 | . | ASSEEGSGANVLT
TRBV27 | . | ASRSTGGLQPQH
TRBV27 | . | ASSLSQDNYGYT
TRBV5-1 | once | ASRMETGFSEAF
TRBV2 | . | ASSSTSGGASGANVLT
TRBV10-1 | . | ASSDPGSGVNTGELF
TRBV6-5 | . | ASSRTNTEAF
TRBV18 | . | ASSPLGSNTEAF
TRBV7-2 | . | ASSLAGGNNQPQH
TRBV5-1 | . | ASSLAGGAGANVLT
TRBV27 | once | ASSRGAATHYNEQF
TRBV19 | . | ASTDSTSSNQPQH
TRBV18 | . | ASSPPVGSSYEQY
TRBV30 | . | AWNPGTDTQY
TRBV2 | . | ASRGDGREAF
TRBV5-8 | . | ASSPLDNYEQY
TRBV27 | . | ASSLRGSNTEAF
TRBV9 | once | ASSVGGLNTGELF
TRBV11-1 | . | ASSLAGGYTEAF
TRBV4-3 | . | ASSQLHSGSFSYEQY
TRBV7-9 | once | ASSRTDYEQF